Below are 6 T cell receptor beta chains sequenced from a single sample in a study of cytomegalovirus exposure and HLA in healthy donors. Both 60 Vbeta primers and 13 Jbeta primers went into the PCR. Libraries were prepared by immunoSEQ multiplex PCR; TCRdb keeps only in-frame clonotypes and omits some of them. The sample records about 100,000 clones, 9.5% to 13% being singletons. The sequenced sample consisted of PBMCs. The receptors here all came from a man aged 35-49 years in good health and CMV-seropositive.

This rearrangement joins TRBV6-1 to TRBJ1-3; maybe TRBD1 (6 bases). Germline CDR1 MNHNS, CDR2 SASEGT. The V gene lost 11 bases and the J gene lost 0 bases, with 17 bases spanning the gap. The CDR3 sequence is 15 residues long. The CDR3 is CACNPDSASGNTIYF. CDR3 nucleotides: TGTGCCTGCAATCCGGACAGCGCCTCTGGAAACACCATATATTTT.

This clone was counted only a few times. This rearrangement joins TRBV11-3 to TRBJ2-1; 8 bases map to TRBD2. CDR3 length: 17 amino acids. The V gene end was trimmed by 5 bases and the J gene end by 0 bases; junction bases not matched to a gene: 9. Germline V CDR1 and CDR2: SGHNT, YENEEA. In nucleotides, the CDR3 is TGTGCCAGCAGCCTTCAGGGGCGGGAGGCCTCCTACAATGAGCAGTTCTTC. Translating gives CASSLQGREASYNEQFF.

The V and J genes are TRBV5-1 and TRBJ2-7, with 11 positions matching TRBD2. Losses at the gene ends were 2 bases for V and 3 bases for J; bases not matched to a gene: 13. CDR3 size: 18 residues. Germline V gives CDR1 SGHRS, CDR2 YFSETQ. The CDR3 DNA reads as TGCGCCAGCAGCTTTGGACTAGCGGGTGGCGGATCGGGCTACGAGCAGTACTTC. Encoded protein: CASSFGLAGGGSGYEQYF.

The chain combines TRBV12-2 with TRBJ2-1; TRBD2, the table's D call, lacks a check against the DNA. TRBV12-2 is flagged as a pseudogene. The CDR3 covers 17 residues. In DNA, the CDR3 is TGTGCAAGTCGCTTAGGCACTAGCGGGAGGCAAAACAATGAGCAGTTCTTC. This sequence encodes CASRLGTSGRQNNEQFF.

Here the CDR3 reads CASSQDRRGKDSPLHF. DNA for the CDR3: TGCGCCAGCAGCCAAGATCGGCGGGGTAAAGATTCACCCCTCCACTTT. The V call is TRBV4-3, the J call TRBJ1-6; D is unresolved. CDR3 size: 16 residues. With 0 bases removed from V and 8 bases from J, the gap between germline ends came to 14 bases. Germline V lookup: CDR1 LGHNA, CDR2 YSLEER.

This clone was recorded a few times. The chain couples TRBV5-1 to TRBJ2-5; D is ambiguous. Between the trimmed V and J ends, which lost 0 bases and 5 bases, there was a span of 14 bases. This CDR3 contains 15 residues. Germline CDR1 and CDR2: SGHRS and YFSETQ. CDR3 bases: TGCGCCAGCAGCTTGGCTTGGCCAGGTGAGGAGACCCAGTACTTC. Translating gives CASSLAWPGEETQYF.